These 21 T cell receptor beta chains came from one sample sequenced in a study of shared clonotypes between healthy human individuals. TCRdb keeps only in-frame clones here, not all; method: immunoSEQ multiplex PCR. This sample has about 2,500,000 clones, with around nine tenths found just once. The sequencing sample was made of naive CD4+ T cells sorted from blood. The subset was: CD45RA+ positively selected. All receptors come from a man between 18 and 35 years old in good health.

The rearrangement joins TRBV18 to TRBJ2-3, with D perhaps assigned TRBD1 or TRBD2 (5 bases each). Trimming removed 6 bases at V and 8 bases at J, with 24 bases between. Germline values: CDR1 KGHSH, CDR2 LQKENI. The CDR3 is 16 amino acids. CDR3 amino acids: CASSRTGTPFEPTQYF. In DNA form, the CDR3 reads TGTGCCAGCTCCCGTACCGGGACCCCATTTGAGCCTACGCAGTATTTT.

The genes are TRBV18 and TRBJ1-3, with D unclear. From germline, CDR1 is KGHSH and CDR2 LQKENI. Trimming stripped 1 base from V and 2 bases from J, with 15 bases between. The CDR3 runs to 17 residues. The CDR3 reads CASSPQLVGGAGNTIYF. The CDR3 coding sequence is TGTGCCAGCTCACCACAACTCGTGGGCGGGGCTGGAAACACCATATATTTT.

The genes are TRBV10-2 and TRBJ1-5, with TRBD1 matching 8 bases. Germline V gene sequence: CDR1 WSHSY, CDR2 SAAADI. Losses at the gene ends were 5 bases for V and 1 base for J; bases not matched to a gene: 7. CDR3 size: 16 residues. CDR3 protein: CASSPGDRGSNQPQHF. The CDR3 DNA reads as TGCGCCAGCAGTCCCGGCGACAGGGGCAGCAATCAGCCCCAGCATTTT.

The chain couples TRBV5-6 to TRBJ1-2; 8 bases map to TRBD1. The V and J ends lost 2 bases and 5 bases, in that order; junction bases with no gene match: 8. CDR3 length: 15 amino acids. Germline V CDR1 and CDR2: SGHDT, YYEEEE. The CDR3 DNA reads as TGTGCCAGCAGCTTTTCTCCGGGACAGGCATATGGCTACACCTTC. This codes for CASSFSPGQAYGYTF.

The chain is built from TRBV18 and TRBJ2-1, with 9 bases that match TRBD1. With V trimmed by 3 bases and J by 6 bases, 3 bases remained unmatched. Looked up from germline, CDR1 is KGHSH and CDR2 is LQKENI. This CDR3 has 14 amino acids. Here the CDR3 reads CASSPRQGGNEQFF. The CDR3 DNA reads TGTGCCAGCTCACCCAGACAGGGGGGCAATGAGCAGTTCTTC.

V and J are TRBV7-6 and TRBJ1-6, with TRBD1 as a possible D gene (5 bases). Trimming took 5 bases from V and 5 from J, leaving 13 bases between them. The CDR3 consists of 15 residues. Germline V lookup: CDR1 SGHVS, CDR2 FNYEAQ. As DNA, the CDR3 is TGTGCCAGCAGCCCAAACGGACAAAATAATTCACCCCTCCACTTT. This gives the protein CASSPNGQNNSPLHF.

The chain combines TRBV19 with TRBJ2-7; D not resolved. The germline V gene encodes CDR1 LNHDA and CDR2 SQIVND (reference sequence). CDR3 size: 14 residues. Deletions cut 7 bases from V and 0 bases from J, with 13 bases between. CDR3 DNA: TGTGCCAGTAAAGGCACGAAGAGCTCCTACGAGCAGTACTTC. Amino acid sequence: CASKGTKSSYEQYF.

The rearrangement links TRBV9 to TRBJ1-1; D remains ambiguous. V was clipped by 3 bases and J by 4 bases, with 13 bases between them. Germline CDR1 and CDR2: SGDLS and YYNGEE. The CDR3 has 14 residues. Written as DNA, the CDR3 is TGTGCCAGCAGCGCCGTCTCGGAGGGCACTGAAGCTTTCTTT. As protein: CASSAVSEGTEAFF.

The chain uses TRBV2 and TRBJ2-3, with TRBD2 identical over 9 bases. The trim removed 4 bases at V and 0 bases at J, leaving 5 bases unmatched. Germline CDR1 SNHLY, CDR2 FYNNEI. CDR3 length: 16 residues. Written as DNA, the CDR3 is TGTGCCAGCAGTGTAGCGGGAGCCCAAAGCACAGATACGCAGTATTTT. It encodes CASSVAGAQSTDTQYF.

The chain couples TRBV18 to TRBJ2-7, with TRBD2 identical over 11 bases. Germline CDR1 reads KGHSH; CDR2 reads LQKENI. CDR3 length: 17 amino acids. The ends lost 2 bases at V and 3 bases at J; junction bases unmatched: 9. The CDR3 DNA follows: TGTGCCAGCTCACCAGGTAGCGGGAGGGCTCTCGGCTACGAGCAGTACTTC. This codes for CASSPGSGRALGYEQYF.

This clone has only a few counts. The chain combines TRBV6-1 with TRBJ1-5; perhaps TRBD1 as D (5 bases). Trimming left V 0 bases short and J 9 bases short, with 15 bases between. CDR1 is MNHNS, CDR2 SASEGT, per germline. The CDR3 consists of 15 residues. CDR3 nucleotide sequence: TGTGCCAGCAGTGAAGCGGGGCCGGTCGGCGGGCCCCAGCATTTT. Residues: CASSEAGPVGGPQHF.

The CDR3: CASSPSGQEAFF. Written as DNA, the CDR3 is TGTGCCAGCTCACCGTCGGGACAGGAAGCTTTCTTT. The chain recombines TRBV18 with TRBJ1-1; 7 bases line up with TRBD1. The CDR3 runs to 12 residues. The junction had 3 bases not matched to a gene; V was cut back by 3 bases and J by 8 bases. Germline CDR1 reads KGHSH; CDR2 reads LQKENI. Full variable domain (outside the CDR3, taken from reference TRBV18 and TRBJ1-1): NAGVMQNPRHLVRRRGQEARLRCSPMKGHSHVYWYRQLPEEGLKFMVYLQKENIIDESGMPKERFSAEFPKEGPSILRIQQVVRGDSAAYFCASSPSGQEAFFGQGTRLTVV.

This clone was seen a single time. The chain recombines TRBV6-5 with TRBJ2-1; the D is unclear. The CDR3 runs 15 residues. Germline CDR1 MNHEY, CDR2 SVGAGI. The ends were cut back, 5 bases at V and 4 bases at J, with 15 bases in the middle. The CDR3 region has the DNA TGTGCCAGCAGTAGGGCCAGGAGCTCATACAATGAGCAGTTCTTC. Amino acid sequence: CASSRARSSYNEQFF.

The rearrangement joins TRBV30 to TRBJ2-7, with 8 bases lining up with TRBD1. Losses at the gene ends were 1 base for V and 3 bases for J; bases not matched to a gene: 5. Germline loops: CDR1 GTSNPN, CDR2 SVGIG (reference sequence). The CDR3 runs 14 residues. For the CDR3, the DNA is TGTGCCTGGAGTGAGGGGACAGGCCTCTACGAGCAGTACTTC. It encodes CAWSEGTGLYEQYF.

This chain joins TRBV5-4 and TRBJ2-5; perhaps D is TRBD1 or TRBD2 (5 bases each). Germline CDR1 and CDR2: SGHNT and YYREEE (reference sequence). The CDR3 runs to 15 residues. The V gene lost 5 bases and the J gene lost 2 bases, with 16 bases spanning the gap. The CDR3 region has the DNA TGTGCCAGCAGACCTGTGTCTGGGGGACAAGAGACCCAGTACTTC. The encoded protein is CASRPVSGGQETQYF.

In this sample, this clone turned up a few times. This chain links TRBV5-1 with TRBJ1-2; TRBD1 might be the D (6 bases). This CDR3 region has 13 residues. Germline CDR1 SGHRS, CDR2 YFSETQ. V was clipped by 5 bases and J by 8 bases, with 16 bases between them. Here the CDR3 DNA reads TGCGCCAGCAGTAATGACAGGCTGGGAGGCTACACCTTC. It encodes CASSNDRLGGYTF.

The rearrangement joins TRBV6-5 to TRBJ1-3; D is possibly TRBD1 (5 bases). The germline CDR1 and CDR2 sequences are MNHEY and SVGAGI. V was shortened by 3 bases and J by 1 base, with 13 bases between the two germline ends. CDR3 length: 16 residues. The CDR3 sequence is CASSYRGSASGNTIYF. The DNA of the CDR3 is TGTGCCAGCAGTTATAGGGGATCAGCATCTGGAAACACCATATATTTT.

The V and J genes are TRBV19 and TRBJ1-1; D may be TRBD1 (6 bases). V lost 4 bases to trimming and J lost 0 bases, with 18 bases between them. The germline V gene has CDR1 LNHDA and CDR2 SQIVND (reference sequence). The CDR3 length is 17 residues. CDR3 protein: CASSTPYKGGMNTEAFF. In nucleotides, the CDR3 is TGTGCCAGTAGTACCCCCTACAAAGGGGGGATGAACACTGAAGCTTTCTTT.

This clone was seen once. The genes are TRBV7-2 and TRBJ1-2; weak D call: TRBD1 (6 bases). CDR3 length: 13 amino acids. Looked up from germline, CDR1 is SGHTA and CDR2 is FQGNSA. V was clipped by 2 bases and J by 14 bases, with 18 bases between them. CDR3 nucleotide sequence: TGTGCCAGCAGCTTACAGGGGTCAGAGGGTCAGACCTTC. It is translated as CASSLQGSEGQTF.

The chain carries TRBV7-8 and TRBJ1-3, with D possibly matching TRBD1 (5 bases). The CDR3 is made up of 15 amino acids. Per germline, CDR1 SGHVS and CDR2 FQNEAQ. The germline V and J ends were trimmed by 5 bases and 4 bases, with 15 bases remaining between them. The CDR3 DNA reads TGTGCCAGCAGCCCATTACAGGTCGGGGGAAACACCATATATTTT. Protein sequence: CASSPLQVGGNTIYF.

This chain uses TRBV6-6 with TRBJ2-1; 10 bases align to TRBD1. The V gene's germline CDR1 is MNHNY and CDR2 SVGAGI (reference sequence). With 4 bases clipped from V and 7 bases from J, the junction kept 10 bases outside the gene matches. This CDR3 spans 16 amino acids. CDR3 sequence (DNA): TGTGCCAGCAGTTCCCCCGACAGGGGGCTAGGGAATGAGCAGTTCTTC. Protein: CASSSPDRGLGNEQFF.